The next 29 T cell receptor beta chains were all read from a single sample in a study of human T cells and chemical hapten exposure. TCRdb independently ran MiXCR on the RACE reads; one entry per CDR3 protein. Here the sample spans 40,000 to 65,000 distinct CDR3 sequences, approximately 10% being singletons. Time point defined: patch test 1, 2 weeks after DPC sensitization. This sample's treatment: therapeutic diphenylcyclopropenone sensitization with weekly scalp DPC. Unfractionated whole blood yielded total RNA. Sequences were derived from whole blood, sampled in connection with sensitization to the hapten diphenylcyclopropenone (DPC). Receptor source: a woman in her forties with alopecia areata. Some clones in this sample may be carry-over from other donors' samples.

This clonotype was found a few times. V is TRBV7-2 and J is TRBJ1-5; 9 nucleotides line up with TRBD1. The junction had 11 bases not matched to a gene; V was cut back by 2 bases and J by 3 bases. From germline, CDR1 is SGHTA and CDR2 FQGNSA. The CDR3 is 18 amino acids. The CDR3 protein is CASSLRGGRDRDNQPQHF. The CDR3 DNA follows: TGTGCCAGCAGCTTAAGGGGGGGTCGGGACAGGGACAATCAGCCCCAGCATTTT.

This clonotype came up a few times. This rearrangement joins TRBV4-1 to TRBJ1-1, with TRBD1 as a possible D gene (6 bases). With 2 bases removed from V and 4 bases from J, the gap between germline ends came to 11 bases. The CDR3 covers 14 residues. Looked up from germline, CDR1 is MGHRA and CDR2 is YSYEKL. CDR3 sequence: CASSQSRGGTEAFF. DNA for the CDR3: TGCGCCAGCAGCCAAAGCCGAGGGGGCACTGAAGCTTTCTTT.

A note on this clonotype: This may be a read error: a much more frequent sequence differs by one nucleotide. The chain carries TRBV7-3 and TRBJ2-2; D is uncertain. Germline CDR1 reads SGHTA; CDR2 reads FQGTGA. The CDR3 sequence is 15 residues long. V lost 4 bases and J lost 4, with 13 bases in between. In nucleotides, the CDR3 is TGTGCCAGCAGCTCGAGCGAGAGTGCCACCGGGGAGCTGTTTTTT. Amino acids: CASSSSESATGELFF.

The gene calls are TRBV7-8 and TRBJ2-7, with a possible D match to TRBD1 (6 bases). V was cut by 6 bases and J by 6 bases, with 12 bases left in between. The CDR3 has 12 residues. Per germline, CDR1 SGHVS and CDR2 FQNEAQ. CDR3 nucleotides: TGTGCCAGCAGAGGTAGAGGGGGCGAGCAGTACGTC. Translated, it gives CASRGRGGEQYV.

This clonotype appeared many times. The genes are TRBV29-1 and TRBJ1-5, with D unresolved. Per the germline V gene, CDR1 is SQVTM and CDR2 is ANQGSEA. This CDR3 contains 13 residues. V shed 0 bases and J shed 0 bases, with 3 bases lying between them. The CDR3 DNA reads TGCAGCGTTGAAGAGGGTAGCAATCAGCCCCAGCATTTT. Encoded protein: CSVEEGSNQPQHF.

V is TRBV6-2 or TRBV6-3 and J is TRBJ1-1; D remains ambiguous. CDR1 is MNHEY and CDR2 is SVGEGT in the germline V gene. The V end lost 0 bases, the J end lost 7 bases, and 9 bases lay between the germline ends. The CDR3 consists of 13 residues. In nucleotides, the CDR3 is TGTGCCAGCAGTTACTCACGGAATCTTGAAGCTTTCTTT. The encoded protein is CASSYSRNLEAFF.

This clonotype was counted between two and nine times. V and J are TRBV6-1 and TRBJ1-1; no reliable D call. The CDR3 length is 10 residues. Trimming pared 2 bases from V and 11 bases from J, leaving 6 bases between. Germline values: CDR1 MNHNS, CDR2 SASEGT. In DNA form, the CDR3 reads TGTGCCAGCAGTGAAAACCGGGCTTTCTTT. Its protein is CASSENRAFF.

The J gene is TRBJ1-1, the V gene TRBV29-1; D gene uncertain. CDR1 and CDR2 from the germline V gene are SQVTM and ANQGSEA. The CDR3 is 10 amino acids. V was clipped by 4 bases and J by 12 bases, with 12 bases between them. The CDR3, as DNA: TGCAGCGTTGGTCAACTCTGGACTTTCTTT. Translation: CSVGQLWTFF.

This clonotype has at least ten counts. This sequence joins TRBV6-6 and TRBJ1-1, with unresolved D. V lost 7 bases, J lost 4 bases, and 4 bases lay in between. The CDR3 has 10 residues. In germline, CDR1 is MNHNY, CDR2 SVGAGI (reference sequence). Here the CDR3 reads CASKGTEAFF. CDR3 DNA sequence: TGTGCCAGCAAAGGCACTGAAGCTTTCTTT.

This clonotype turned up a few times. The CDR3 loop reads CASSLAGGRNEQFF. The CDR3 bases are TGCGCCAGCAGCCTAGCGGGGGGGCGGAATGAGCAGTTCTTC. This chain uses TRBV5-1 with TRBJ2-1, with TRBD2 matching over 12 bases. This CDR3 comprises 14 residues. The V gene end was trimmed by 4 bases and the J gene end by 7 bases; junction bases not matched to a gene: 3. The germline V gene encodes CDR1 SGHRS and CDR2 YFSETQ. The variable domain in full, with the rest retrieved from reference TRBV5-1 and TRBJ2-1, is KAGVTQTPRYLIKTRGQQVTLSCSPISGHRSVSWYQQTPGQGLQFLFEYFSETQRNKGNFPGRFSGRQFSNSRSEMNVSTLELGDSALYLCASSLAGGRNEQFFGPGTRLTVL.

The table lists this clonotype with a few counts. This chain links TRBV29-1 with TRBJ1-1; D perhaps matches TRBD1 (6 bases). V lost 1 base to trimming and J lost 4 bases, with 10 bases between them. CDR1 is SQVTM, CDR2 ANQGSEA, per germline. CDR3 length: 13 amino acids. The CDR3 DNA sequence: TGCAGCGTTGAAGGGACAGCGGGCACTGAAGCTTTCTTT. Its translation is CSVEGTAGTEAFF.

The chain carries TRBV18 and TRBJ1-1, with D uncertain. The V end was cut by 2 bases, the J end by 6 bases, with 10 bases between. The CDR3 runs 13 residues. The germline gives CDR1 KGHSH, CDR2 LQKENI. The CDR3 DNA reads as TGTGCCAGCTCACCAAACAGTGACGCTGAAGCTTTCTTT. Its protein product is CASSPNSDAEAFF.

This clonotype was observed a handful of times. This sequence joins TRBV3-1 and TRBJ2-3; 7 bases agree with TRBD2. Germline loops: CDR1 LGHDT, CDR2 YNNKEL (reference sequence). The CDR3 length is 17 residues. V shed 4 bases and J 0 bases; nucleotides not matched to a gene: 10. The CDR3 protein is CASSPTWGGASTDTQYF. In nucleotides, the CDR3 is TGTGCCAGCAGCCCTACATGGGGGGGAGCGAGCACAGATACGCAGTATTTT.

This clonotype was recorded a few times. The CDR3 here is CSASLRGDIQYF. CDR3 bases: TGCAGTGCTAGCCTTCGTGGGGACATTCAGTACTTC. The chain recombines TRBV20-1 with TRBJ2-4; no firm D call. Trimming left V 3 bases short and J 8 bases short, with 11 bases between. The CDR3 loop spans 12 amino acids. In germline, CDR1 is DFQATT, CDR2 SNEGSKA (reference sequence).

This clonotype was seen many times. The chain carries TRBV20-1 and TRBJ2-2; D possibly corresponds to TRBD1 (6 bases). V lost 3 bases and J 6 bases, leaving 20 bases between the germline ends. The CDR3 extends over 16 amino acids. Germline V CDR1 and CDR2: DFQATT, SNEGSKA (reference sequence). The CDR3 reads CSARFGGGAAAGELFF. CDR3 DNA: TGCAGTGCTAGGTTCGGTGGGGGCGCGGCGGCCGGGGAGCTGTTTTTT.

The CDR3 here is CASSFQGNQETQYF. CDR3 in DNA: TGTGCCAGCAGCTTCCAGGGGAACCAAGAGACCCAGTACTTC. The rearrangement joins TRBV7-3 to TRBJ2-5; D may be TRBD1 (6 bases). CDR3 length: 14 amino acids. Germline CDR1 reads SGHTA; CDR2 reads FQGTGA. Trimming removed 3 bases at V and 0 bases at J, with 8 bases between.

Written as DNA, the CDR3 is TGTGCCAGCAAAGGGGAGTGGGGGGGAGAATCAGAGACCCAGTACTTC. This translates into CASKGEWGGESETQYF. The chain is built from TRBV6-5 and TRBJ2-5; 7 nucleotides match TRBD2. The CDR3 has 16 amino acids. V trimming: 7 bases; J trimming: 4 bases; junction bases outside the gene matches: 15. CDR1 and CDR2 from the germline V gene are MNHEY and SVGAGI.

This clonotype was seen ten or more times. The chain links TRBV11-2 to TRBJ2-7; perhaps TRBD2 as D (6 bases). Germline V gives CDR1 SGHAT, CDR2 FQNNGV. The CDR3 sequence is 15 residues long. V gave up 0 bases and J gave up 2 bases, with 11 bases separating them. CDR3 sequence reads: CASSLEGGLAYEQYF. CDR3 nucleotides: TGTGCCAGCAGCTTAGAGGGAGGACTGGCCTACGAGCAGTACTTC.

This clonotype was counted between two and nine times. This sequence joins TRBV5-1 and TRBJ2-3, with 7 bases aligning to TRBD1. J lost 6 bases, V lost 2 bases, and 6 bases had no gene match. The CDR3 runs to 14 residues. Looked up from germline, CDR1 is SGHRS and CDR2 is YFSETQ. This chain's CDR3 is CASSFTGVVDTQYF. In nucleotides, the CDR3 is TGCGCCAGCAGCTTCACAGGGGTGGTGGATACGCAGTATTTT. The full variable domain, rest sourced from reference TRBV5-1 and TRBJ2-3, is KAGVTQTPRYLIKTRGQQVTLSCSPISGHRSVSWYQQTPGQGLQFLFEYFSETQRNKGNFPGRFSGRQFSNSRSEMNVSTLELGDSALYLCASSFTGVVDTQYFGPGTRLTVL.

Turning to this clonotype: A much larger clone sits a single nucleotide away, making a read error possible. The chain employs TRBV6-5 and TRBJ1-3, with D possibly TRBD1 on 5 matching bases. The CDR3 runs to 14 residues. CDR1 and CDR2 from the germline V gene are MNHEY and SVGAGI. CDR3 in amino acids: CVSYRIPSGNTIYF. The DNA for the CDR3 is TGTGTCAGCTACAGGATCCCCTCTGGAAACACCATATATTTT.

This clonotype was counted only a few times. The genes are TRBV5-1 and TRBJ2-7; D might be TRBD2 (5 bases). Germline assignment: CDR1 SGHRS and CDR2 YFSETQ. The CDR3 loop spans 12 amino acids. V was shortened by 1 base and J by 6 bases, with 8 bases between the two germline ends. As DNA, the CDR3 is TGCGCCAGCAGCTTGACGAGGGTCGAGCAGTACTTC. Amino acid sequence: CASSLTRVEQYF.

This clonotype was observed many times. The V gene is TRBV19, the J gene TRBJ2-7; tentative D call: TRBD2 (6 bases). The V gene's germline CDR1 is LNHDA and CDR2 SQIVND (reference sequence). This CDR3 is 13 amino acids long. The ends were cut back, 6 bases at V and 2 bases at J, with 11 bases in the middle. The CDR3 sequence: CASRRDGPYEQYF. The CDR3 nucleotides read TGTGCCAGTAGGCGGGACGGACCCTACGAGCAGTACTTC.

V is TRBV18 and J is TRBJ2-7, with 9 positions matching TRBD1. After removal of 3 bases from V and 5 bases from J, the junction contained 8 bases not matched to a gene. The CDR3 totals 15 residues. Germline V gene lookup returns CDR1 KGHSH and CDR2 LQKENI. The CDR3 is CASSPTLGQGNEQYF. In DNA form, the CDR3 reads TGTGCCAGCTCACCTACCCTCGGACAGGGGAACGAGCAGTACTTC.

This clonotype has a count of ten or more. The chain uses TRBV7-8 and TRBJ1-5; no definite D call. The CDR3 has 14 amino acids. Germline CDR1 reads SGHVS; CDR2 reads FQNEAQ. Trimming shortened V by 1 base and J by 8 bases, and 12 bases separated the two germline ends. CDR3 sequence (DNA): TGTGCCAGCAGCTTAGGACCCCACGGGGAGCCCCAGCATTTT. Translation gives CASSLGPHGEPQHF.

V is TRBV28 and J is TRBJ1-2; D not certain. The CDR3 is 12 residues long. The germline gives CDR1 MDHEN, CDR2 SYDVKM. The ends were cut back, 10 bases at V and 7 bases at J, with 16 bases in the middle. CDR3 coding DNA: TGTGCCACCCACCCTTCATGGGGTGGCTACACCTTC. This translates into CATHPSWGGYTF.

This clonotype appeared many times. The chain has TRBV28 and TRBJ1-2, with D unresolved. Deletions cut 5 bases from V and 4 bases from J, with 14 bases between. Germline V gives CDR1 MDHEN, CDR2 SYDVKM. This CDR3 has 14 residues. CDR3 amino acids: CASSLRTQTYGYTF. DNA for the CDR3: TGTGCCAGCAGTCTCCGGACGCAAACCTATGGCTACACCTTC.

This clonotype was seen many times. This chain uses TRBV20-1 with TRBJ2-7; D unclear. The V gene lost 3 bases and the J gene lost 4 bases, with 13 bases spanning the gap. CDR3 length: 13 residues. Germline V CDR1 and CDR2: DFQATT, SNEGSKA (reference sequence). CDR3 coding DNA: TGCAGTGCTAGTTCCATTTCCCCGTACGAGCAGTACTTC. It translates to CSASSISPYEQYF.

This clonotype was seen many times. V is TRBV11-2 and J is TRBJ2-5; D remains ambiguous. CDR1 SGHAT and CDR2 FQNNGV come from the germline V gene. The V and J ends lost 5 bases and 5 bases respectively, with 6 bases between them. This CDR3 comprises 11 residues. CDR3 protein: CASSVMETQYF. The CDR3 DNA follows: TGTGCCAGCAGCGTCATGGAGACCCAGTACTTC.

This clonotype was recorded many times. The chain joins TRBV28 to TRBJ2-7, with unresolved D. The CDR3 length is 14 residues. Germline CDR1 is MDHEN and CDR2 is SYDVKM. V lost 2 bases and J 6 bases, leaving 14 bases between the germline ends. The CDR3 nucleotides read TGTGCCAGCAGTTTACGAGTCGGGTTGGGCGAGCAGTACTTC. Encoded protein: CASSLRVGLGEQYF.